This entry concerns a single T cell receptor beta chain. Its matching antigen is unknown. V was pared by 3 bases and J by 1 base, with 3 bases between. Germline values: CDR1 KGHSH, CDR2 LQKENI. The CDR3 loop spans 12 amino acids. This sample stems from a study of radiotherapy plus CTLA-4 blockade in lung cancer. Study outcomes and limitations: Early blood T cell clone changes and increased post-radiation serum interferon-beta were reportedly the strongest response predictors.

The data were produced by immunoSEQ multiplex PCR, yet TCRdb's version contains in-frame clones alone and is incomplete. The sample has 85,000 to 95,000 clones; roughly 80% are singletons. Those patients who had chemo-refractory metastatic non-small-cell lung cancer were given focal radiation along with CTLA-4 blockade through ipilimumab. The sequences come from peripheral blood, collected from a patient treated with radiotherapy plus ipilimumab. This TCR came from a human donor with non-small cell lung cancer that progressed on radiotherapy plus ipilimumab. This chain connects TRBV18 to TRBJ1-1; D unclear. CDR3 nucleotides: TGTGCCAGCTCACCGAAGAACACTGAAGCTTTCTTT. It encodes CASSPKNTEAFF.